Sequencing of this T cell receptor (beta chain) was carried out in a study of early T cells in non-severe SARS-CoV-2 infection. Study in general: Bulk RNA isolated from unsorted whole blood underwent sequencing; chains were not paired. Study-level points and caveats: Using VDJdb, the matching emphasized anti-spike CD8 responses while missing private and CD4 specificities.

This clonotype was seen at least ten times. No antigen is known for it. The CDR3 extends over 18 amino acids. Germline assignment: CDR1 LGHDT and CDR2 YNNKEL (reference sequence). The trim removed 4 bases at V and 1 base at J, leaving 12 bases unmatched. Individual cDNA molecules received unique molecular identifiers during library preparation. TCRdb ran MiXCR on the 5' RACE reads and lists one entry per CDR3 protein. The table records some 71,000 distinct CDR3 sequences, approximately 13% of them present only once. Material: whole blood. The TCR comes from an adult who was a healthcare worker with PCR-confirmed SARS-CoV-2 infection or an uninfected control (not recorded which). The chain joins TRBV3-1 to TRBJ2-5, with TRBD1 identical over 10 bases. CDR3 region: CASSPRSQTGGFQETQYF. The CDR3 coding sequence is TGTGCCAGCAGCCCACGATCTCAGACAGGGGGCTTCCAAGAGACCCAGTACTTC.